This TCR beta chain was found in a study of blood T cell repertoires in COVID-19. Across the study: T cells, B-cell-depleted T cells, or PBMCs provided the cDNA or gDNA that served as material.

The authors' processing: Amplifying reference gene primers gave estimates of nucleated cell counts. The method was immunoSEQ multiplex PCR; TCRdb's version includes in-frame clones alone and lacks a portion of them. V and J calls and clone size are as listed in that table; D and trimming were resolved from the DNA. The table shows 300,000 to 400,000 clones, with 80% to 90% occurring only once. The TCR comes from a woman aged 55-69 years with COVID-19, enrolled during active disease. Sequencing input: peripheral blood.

CDR3 amino acids: CASSYDRQGVTYEQYF. As DNA, the CDR3 is TGTGCCAGCAGTTACGATAGACAGGGAGTAACCTACGAGCAGTACTTC. The rearrangement joins TRBV6-2 or TRBV6-3 to TRBJ2-7; 7 bases fit TRBD1. The CDR3 sequence is 16 residues long. V dropped 2 bases and J dropped 2; count of bases not matched to a gene: 9. Germline CDR1 is MNHEY and CDR2 is SVGEGT.